This entry concerns a single T cell receptor (delta chain). As yet, its antigen is unknown. Extracted RNA was reverse transcribed into cDNA. CDR3 amplicons came from multiplex PCR with pooled V-gene forward and constant-region reverse primers. TCRdb redid clone calling on the multiplex PCR reads using CATT. The sample holds under 80,000 delta-chain clones, around 34% seen once. This sample is part of a study of Vδ1+ human thymocytes. Study-level points and caveats: Thymic TRG and TRD repertoires appeared highly polyclonal, with Gaussian CDR3 length distributions. TRD repertoires were essentially private, unlike widely shared TRG clonotypes. Unlike peripheral blood Vdelta1+ controls, thymic delta-chain sequences included about 20% Vdelta2 and few Vdelta3.

The sorted cells were CD3+ Vdelta1+ Vdelta2- thymocytes from alphabeta-depleted thymus. Sorted Vdelta1+ thymocytes were roughly 96% to 99.6% pure. Trimming took 3 bases from V and 3 from J, leaving 26 bases between them. This CDR3 is 19 amino acids long. Germline V gives CDR1 TSWWSYY, CDR2 QGS. The sequenced sample consisted of Vdelta1+ gamma-delta thymocytes from the thymus. Stated subset: FACS-sorted CD3+ TCRalphabeta- TCRVdelta1+ TCRVdelta2- thymocytes. The chain joins TRDV1 to TRDJ1, with a possible D match to TRDD3 (8 bases). The TCR originated in a boy younger than two who had congenital heart surgery. The CDR3: CALGDRSYWGDPEADKLIF. The DNA of the CDR3 is TGTGCTCTTGGGGATCGTTCCTACTGGGGGGACCCCGAGGCCGATAAACTCATCTTT.